The rows below give T cell receptor beta chains drawn from one sample of a study of cytomegalovirus exposure and HLA in healthy donors. The method was immunoSEQ multiplex PCR; TCRdb's version includes in-frame clones alone and lacks a portion of them. The sample yields 150,000 or so clones, around 67% seen once. Input material: PBMCs. Every receptor here comes from a man younger than 35 in good health and CMV-seropositive. Each CDR3 is given with its conserved first and last residue. The D gene is left open where the match is weak. Some rows mark clone size as missing; the rest say once, few, many or name a class of expanded clone.

DNA,CDR3,J,D,V,size
TGCGCCAGCAGCCGGCAGGGGCTATGGAGTCAGCCCCAGCATTTT,CASSRQGLWSQPQHF,TRBJ1-5,NA,TRBV4-1,NA
TGCGCCAGCAGCCTAAGCACAGATACGCAGTATTTT,CASSLSTDTQYF,TRBJ2-3,NA,TRBV5-1,few
TGTGCCAGCAGTTACTCGACATTCGGGAAGGAGCAGTACTTC,CASSYSTFGKEQYF,TRBJ2-7,NA,TRBV6-5,NA
TGTGCCAGCAGTTCAAACTGGGACAGGGAAGAGACCCAGTACTTC,CASSSNWDREETQYF,TRBJ2-5,TRBD1,TRBV27,NA
TGTGCCAGCGGTAGACAGGGGTTTGATAATTCACCCCTCCACTTT,CASGRQGFDNSPLHF,TRBJ1-6,TRBD1,TRBV6-5,NA
TGTGCCAGCAGTTATTCACCGGGTCCCCCCGAGCAGTACTTC,CASSYSPGPPEQYF,TRBJ2-7,NA,TRBV6-5,once
TGTGCCAGCAGCTTCAACGGGAAAGCTTTCTTT,CASSFNGKAFF,TRBJ1-1,NA,TRBV7-9,NA
TGTGCCAGCAGCTTAGGTCGCAGGGGAAATGGCTACACCTTC,CASSLGRRGNGYTF,TRBJ1-2,NA,TRBV7-9,NA
TGTGCCAGCAGTCCCGGACATCTTGAAGCTTTCTTT,CASSPGHLEAFF,TRBJ1-1,NA,TRBV28,NA
TGTGCCAGCAGCACAACCGGGACAGGGACATATAGCAATCAGCCCCAGCATTTT,CASSTTGTGTYSNQPQHF,TRBJ1-5,TRBD1,TRBV2,NA
TGCGCCAGCGGACAGGGGGGGAACACTGAAGCTTTCTTT,CASGQGGNTEAFF,TRBJ1-1,TRBD1,TRBV5-1,NA
TGTGCCAGTAGTATCCGGGACAGGGGTGGGGAGCAGTACTTC,CASSIRDRGGEQYF,TRBJ2-7,TRBD1,TRBV19,NA
TGCGCCAGCAGCTTGGGTCGGTTGTCCGAAGCTTTCTTT,CASSLGRLSEAFF,TRBJ1-1,NA,TRBV5-1,NA
TGTGCCAGCAGCTTTCGACTAGCGGGAGTCACGGGGTACGGGGAGCTGTTTTTT,CASSFRLAGVTGYGELFF,TRBJ2-2,TRBD2,TRBV7-9,NA
TGTGCCAGCAGCGAGACAGGGGACCAGCCCCAGCATTTT,CASSETGDQPQHF,TRBJ1-5,TRBD1,TRBV9,NA
TGCGCCAGCAGCACGGTGGGGGCCGAAGAGACCCAGTACTTC,CASSTVGAEETQYF,TRBJ2-5,NA,TRBV5-1,NA
TGTGCCAGCAGCCCGACAGGGACAAAAGCTTTCTTT,CASSPTGTKAFF,TRBJ1-1,TRBD1,TRBV27,once
TGTGCCAGCAGTGACAGGCCCTCCTACGAGCAGTACTTC,CASSDRPSYEQYF,TRBJ2-7,NA,TRBV2,NA
TGCAGCGTTGTTGCCGGGAACACTGAAGCTTTCTTT,CSVVAGNTEAFF,TRBJ1-1,NA,TRBV29-1,NA
TGTGCCAGCAGCCATCGACAGGGGGCTGGAAACACCATATATTTT,CASSHRQGAGNTIYF,TRBJ1-3,TRBD1,TRBV14,NA
TGTGCCAGCAGCCTCGCGTTCCATCAGCCCCAGCATTTT,CASSLAFHQPQHF,TRBJ1-5,NA,TRBV7-2,NA
TGTGCCACCAGCAGGTTCCCGACAGGGGGCTATGGCTACACCTTC,CATSRFPTGGYGYTF,TRBJ1-2,TRBD1,TRBV15,NA
TGTGCCAGCAGCTTTCCGGGACAGGGGAGGACTGAAGCTTTCTTT,CASSFPGQGRTEAFF,TRBJ1-1,TRBD1,TRBV5-4,NA
TGCAGCGTTGGGACAGGTGGAAATCAGCCCCAGCATTTT,CSVGTGGNQPQHF,TRBJ1-5,TRBD1,TRBV29-1,few
TGTGCCAGCTCACCACCTCAGTCCCTTTACGAGCAGTACTTC,CASSPPQSLYEQYF,TRBJ2-7,NA,TRBV18,once
TGTGCCAGCAGCTTAGAATTCCAGGGGGGTGAGCAGTTCTTC,CASSLEFQGGEQFF,TRBJ2-1,NA,TRBV11-3,NA
TGTGCCAGCAGCTTAAATACTAACACTGAAGCTTTCTTT,CASSLNTNTEAFF,TRBJ1-1,NA,TRBV7-9,NA
TGTGCCAGCACGGAAGGGGCGGGGAGCACAGATACGCAGTATTTT,CASTEGAGSTDTQYF,TRBJ2-3,NA,TRBV6-1,NA
TGTGCCAGCAGCTTAACGGGACTCACCGGGGAGCTGTTTTTT,CASSLTGLTGELFF,TRBJ2-2,NA,TRBV7-2,NA
TGTGCCAGCAGTTCCTCCAGGGACAGTTATTACGAGCAGTACTTC,CASSSSRDSYYEQYF,TRBJ2-7,TRBD1,TRBV27,NA
TGTGCCAGCAGTTACTCGGGACAGGTGAATGGCGAGCAGTACTTC,CASSYSGQVNGEQYF,TRBJ2-7,TRBD1,TRBV6-5,NA
TGCGCCAGCAGCGACAGGAGCGGTTACGAGCAGTACTTC,CASSDRSGYEQYF,TRBJ2-7,NA,TRBV10-2,NA
TGTGCCAGCAGTTTATCTGTCGGTGCCTACGAGCAGTACTTC,CASSLSVGAYEQYF,TRBJ2-7,NA,TRBV27,NA
TGTGCCAGCAGCCCTGGGGGGGGGCGGTACGAGCAGTACTTC,CASSPGGGRYEQYF,TRBJ2-7,NA,TRBV5-4,NA
TGTGCCAGCAGTTTCAGTCGAGTAGCGGGATTCAGCTCCTACGAGCAGTACTTC,CASSFSRVAGFSSYEQYF,TRBJ2-7,TRBD2,TRBV28,once
TGTGCCAGCTCAATTACTACGACAGACTACGAGCAGTACTTC,CASSITTTDYEQYF,TRBJ2-7,NA,TRBV18,once
TGTGCCAGCAGTGATAGGGGAGATACGCAGTATTTT,CASSDRGDTQYF,TRBJ2-3,NA,TRBV2,NA
TGTGCCAGCAGGGCGGGACGCTATGGCTACACCTTC,CASRAGRYGYTF,TRBJ1-2,NA,TRBV6-1,NA
TGTGCCAGCAGTGACTCGTCGGGTGGCAAACTGTTTTTT,CASSDSSGGKLFF,TRBJ1-4,NA,TRBV6-4,NA
TGTGCCAGCAGCTTGGAAGGCGGGGGGGTCTTTGATGAGCAGTACTTC,CASSLEGGGVFDEQYF,TRBJ2-7,TRBD2,TRBV5-4,NA
TGTGCCAGTAGTATCGGGACAGGCCCCGGACAGCCCCAGCATTTT,CASSIGTGPGQPQHF,TRBJ1-5,TRBD1,TRBV19,NA
TGTGCCAGCAGCTCCTTAGCGGGAGTGAGCGGGGAGCTGTTTTTT,CASSSLAGVSGELFF,TRBJ2-2,TRBD2,TRBV7-2,NA
TGCAGCGTGGGGACAGGGAATTACACCGGGGAGCTGTTTTTT,CSVGTGNYTGELFF,TRBJ2-2,TRBD1,TRBV29-1,few
TGTGCCAGCAGCCCATATCGGGGGGGCAACACCGGGGAGCTGTTTTTT,CASSPYRGGNTGELFF,TRBJ2-2,TRBD2,TRBV7-8,NA
TGTGCCAGCAGCCGGGCCGGCAGGGATGGCTACACCTTC,CASSRAGRDGYTF,TRBJ1-2,NA,TRBV4-2,NA
TGTGCCAGCAGCTCCCTCCGGGACAGGGTTTTGGCTCGCTACGAGCAGTACTTC,CASSSLRDRVLARYEQYF,TRBJ2-7,TRBD1,TRBV7-2,NA
TGTGCCGTTACCGGGACAGGACCCATCGGCGGTGGCTACACCTTC,CAVTGTGPIGGGYTF,TRBJ1-2,TRBD1,TRBV19,NA
TGTGCCAGCAGTTATTCCGGACTAGCGGGGGTTTACAATGAGCAGTTCTTC,CASSYSGLAGVYNEQFF,TRBJ2-1,TRBD2,TRBV2,few
TGTGCCAGCAGTATCTCAGAACAAGAGACCCAGTACTTC,CASSISEQETQYF,TRBJ2-5,NA,TRBV9,NA
TGTGCCAGCACTCTCCTTGGAAACACCATATATTTT,CASTLLGNTIYF,TRBJ1-3,NA,TRBV2,once
TGTGCCACCAGCAGAGATCTGAACTCCGAGCAGTACTTC,CATSRDLNSEQYF,TRBJ2-7,NA,TRBV15,NA
TGTGCCAGCAGCGTAGGAGCCCTAGCGTACAATGAGCAGTTCTTC,CASSVGALAYNEQFF,TRBJ2-1,NA,TRBV9,NA
TGCGCCAGCAGGGTGCCGGGACAGGGGTACCACGAGCAGTACTTC,CASRVPGQGYHEQYF,TRBJ2-7,TRBD1,TRBV5-1,NA
TGTGCCAGCAGCTCGTACAGGGTGCCAAACACCGGGGAGCTGTTTTTT,CASSSYRVPNTGELFF,TRBJ2-2,NA,TRBV7-9,NA